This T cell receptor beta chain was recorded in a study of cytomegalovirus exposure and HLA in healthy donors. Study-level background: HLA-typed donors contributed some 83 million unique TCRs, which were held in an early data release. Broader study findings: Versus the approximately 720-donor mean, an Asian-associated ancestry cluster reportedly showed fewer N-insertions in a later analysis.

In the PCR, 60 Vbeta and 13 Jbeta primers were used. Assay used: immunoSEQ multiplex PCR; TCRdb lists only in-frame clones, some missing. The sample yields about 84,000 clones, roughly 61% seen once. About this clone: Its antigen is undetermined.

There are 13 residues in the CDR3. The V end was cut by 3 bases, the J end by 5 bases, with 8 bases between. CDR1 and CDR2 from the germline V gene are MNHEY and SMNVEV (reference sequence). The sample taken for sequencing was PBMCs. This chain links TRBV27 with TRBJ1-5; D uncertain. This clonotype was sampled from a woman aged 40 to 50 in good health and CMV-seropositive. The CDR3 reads CASSFSSYQPQHF. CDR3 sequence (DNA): TGTGCCAGCAGTTTCTCCAGTTATCAGCCCCAGCATTTT.